The T cell receptor beta chain described here comes from a study of shared clonotypes between healthy human individuals. The germline V gene encodes CDR1 MNHNS and CDR2 SASEGT. V lost 2 bases and J 4 bases, leaving 17 bases between the germline ends. This CDR3 has 16 residues. The assay was immunoSEQ multiplex PCR, and TCRdb's table has in-frame clones only and misses some. This table has 2,500,000 or so clones, 90% to 95% appearing once. The sequence derives from a man aged 18 to 35 in good health. Some clones in this sample may be carry-over from other donors' samples. The sequencing input was naive CD4+ T cells from PBMCs. As to subset: CD45RA+ positively selected. The chain is built from TRBV6-1 and TRBJ2-5; no definite D call. This chain's CDR3 is CASSEKIARFAETQYF. CDR3 coding DNA: TGTGCCAGCAGTGAAAAGATAGCCAGGTTCGCAGAGACCCAGTACTTC.